This TCR beta chain was captured in a study of shared clonotypes between healthy human individuals. General study results and limits: Unshared clonotypes carried lower generation probabilities than those common to all four donors. In general, naive subsets displayed greater estimated richness than memory subsets did.

The germline gives CDR1 MNHEY, CDR2 SVGAGI. V shed 8 bases and J 4 bases; nucleotides not matched to a gene: 4. This CDR3 region has 13 residues. Comment on this clone: Its target is not known. The same CDR3 can be traced to other DNA sequences in this sample.

Using immunoSEQ multiplex PCR, the repertoire was profiled, and TCRdb retains in-frame clones only, with some absent. The data show nearly 750,000 clones, with approximately 77% seen just once and approximately 2% held by the top ten. The receptor's source is a woman in her twenties or thirties in good health. The chain carries TRBV6-5 and TRBJ2-3, with 9 bases fitting TRBD1. Sequencing was done on a sample of memory CD4+ T cells sorted from blood. Indicated subset: CD45RA-negative fraction. CDR3 in amino acids: CASRGQGSDTQYF. DNA for the CDR3: TGTGCCAGCCGTGGACAGGGGTCAGATACGCAGTATTTT.